This T cell receptor beta chain came from a study of blood T cells in healthy people across ages. Every sample yielded at least 7 million isolated PBMCs. A second PCR of about 7 to 12 cycles used a sample-barcoded 5' primer and a J-beta primer mix. A single record per CDR3 protein comes from TCRdb applying MiXCR to the 5' RACE reads. The profile shows hundreds of thousands of distinct CDR3 sequences, about 20% of them singletons. About this clonotype: Its antigen remains unidentified.

General study findings and limits: Relative to aged donors, long-lived donors carried more naive CD4+ cells and displayed higher diversity. It was found that TCR beta diversity correlated strongly with the percentage of naive T cells. In older individuals, TCR beta diversity per million T cells was lower, falling roughly linearly with age.

After removal of 5 bases from V and 3 bases from J, the junction contained 8 bases not matched to a gene. This CDR3 comprises 15 residues. V usage is TRBV12-3 or TRBV12-4 and J usage is TRBJ1-2; 8 bases line up with TRBD1. Sequencing was performed on blood. This sequence was found in an older man in good health. The CDR3 nucleotides are TGTGCCAGCAGTCAGACAGGGGCTGCCCACTATGGCTACACCTTC. Its protein is CASSQTGAAHYGYTF.